Listed below are T cell receptor beta chains from one sample, sequenced in a study of blood T cell repertoires in COVID-19. Measured with immunoSEQ multiplex PCR; TCRdb has only the in-frame clones, and not every one. The sample records some 130,000 clones, roughly 86% being singletons. Specimen: peripheral blood. The receptors derive from an older woman with COVID-19, enrolled during active disease. Each CDR3 is given with its conserved first and last residue. The D gene is left open where the match is weak. Not every row has a clone size; where given, it reads once, few, many or a size class.

V	D	J	size	DNA	CDR3
TRBV6-1	.	TRBJ1-6	few	TGTGCCAGCAGTGAAGCTGGGGGCCTGTCTAATTCACCCCTCCACTTT	CASSEAGGLSNSPLHF
TRBV5-6	.	TRBJ2-5	.	TGTGCCAGCAGCTTGGCCGGGGGTGGGGTTCAAGAGACCCAGTACTTC	CASSLAGGGVQETQYF
TRBV4-2	TRBD1	TRBJ2-3	once	TGTGCCAGCAGCCCCAAGGCCCGACAGGGGATTAGCACAGATACGCAGTATTTT	CASSPKARQGISTDTQYF
TRBV3-1/TRBV3-2	.	TRBJ1-2	.	TGTGCCAGCAGCCGCGACAATAGAGGCTACACCTTC	CASSRDNRGYTF
TRBV3-1/TRBV3-2	.	TRBJ1-6	few	TGTGCCAGCAGCCGCCTGGCGGGGCAAAATTCACCCCTCCACTTT	CASSRLAGQNSPLHF
TRBV18	.	TRBJ2-2	.	TGTGCCAGCTCACCAGTAGCAGCCGGGGAGCTGTTTTTT	CASSPVAAGELFF
TRBV7-2	.	TRBJ2-1	few	TGTGCCAGCAGAAAACCAGTTCGGGGTCGGGAGCAGTTCTTC	CASRKPVRGREQFF
TRBV28	.	TRBJ1-2	.	TGTGCCAGCATCTCCAACAGGGTGGGGTATGGCTACACCTTC	CASISNRVGYGYTF
TRBV15	TRBD1	TRBJ1-5	.	TGTGCCACCAGCAGAGAGTTGGACAGGGATCAGCCCCAGCATTTT	CATSRELDRDQPQHF
TRBV27	TRBD2	TRBJ2-5	.	TGTGCCAGCAGTTACCACGGACTAGCGGGGGGGCCGGGAGAGACCCAGTACTTC	CASSYHGLAGGPGETQYF
TRBV12-3/TRBV12-4	TRBD1	TRBJ2-7	.	TGTGCCAGTGGACAGGGGGCTTTCTACGAGCAGTACTTC	CASGQGAFYEQYF